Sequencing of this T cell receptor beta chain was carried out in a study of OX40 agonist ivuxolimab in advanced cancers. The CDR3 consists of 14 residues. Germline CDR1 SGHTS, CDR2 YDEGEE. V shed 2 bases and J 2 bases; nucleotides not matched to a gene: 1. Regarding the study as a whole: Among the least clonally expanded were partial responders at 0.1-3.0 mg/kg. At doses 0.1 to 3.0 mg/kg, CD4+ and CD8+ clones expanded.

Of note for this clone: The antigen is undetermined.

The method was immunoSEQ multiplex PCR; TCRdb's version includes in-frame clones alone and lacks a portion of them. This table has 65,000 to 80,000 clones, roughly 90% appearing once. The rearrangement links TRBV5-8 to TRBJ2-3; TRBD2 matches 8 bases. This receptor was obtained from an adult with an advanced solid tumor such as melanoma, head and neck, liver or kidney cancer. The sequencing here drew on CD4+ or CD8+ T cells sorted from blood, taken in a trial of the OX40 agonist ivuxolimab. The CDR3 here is CASSFGLATDTQYF. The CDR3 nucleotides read TGTGCCAGCAGCTTTGGACTAGCCACAGATACGCAGTATTTT.